One and the same sample provided the 13 T cell receptor beta chains below, sequenced in a study of blood T cell repertoires in COVID-19. TCRdb's copy holds only in-frame clones and misses some; the assay was immunoSEQ multiplex PCR. This table holds 200,000 to 300,000 clones, about 85% found once. The sequenced sample was peripheral blood. These receptor sequences come from a woman aged 55-69 years with active or convalescent COVID-19.

This rearrangement joins TRBV7-9 to TRBJ1-4; 7 bases line up with TRBD1. The length of the CDR3 is 15 residues. V shed 4 bases, J shed 5 bases, and the junction held 7 bases outside the gene matches. In germline, CDR1 is SEHNR, CDR2 FQNEAQ (reference sequence). CDR3 residues: CASSSRTGGNEKLFF. The CDR3 DNA follows: TGTGCCAGCAGCTCCAGGACAGGCGGGAATGAAAAACTGTTTTTT.

This clone was seen only a few times. The same CDR3 also results from other DNA sequences found in this sample. V is TRBV6-5 and J is TRBJ1-1, with a possible D match to TRBD1 (6 bases). CDR3 length: 14 amino acids. Between the trimmed V and J ends, which lost 2 bases and 3 bases, there was a span of 10 bases. CDR1 MNHEY and CDR2 SVGAGI come from the germline V gene. In nucleotides, the CDR3 is TGTGCCAGCAGTTACACGACAGGAGACACTGAAGCTTTCTTT. It translates to CASSYTTGDTEAFF.

The CDR3 bases are TGTGCCAGCACCGAAACGGGACAGTACAATGAGCAGTTCTTC. Amino acid sequence: CASTETGQYNEQFF. The chain recombines TRBV6-5 with TRBJ2-1; 7 positions match TRBD1. Losses at the gene ends were 7 bases for V and 4 bases for J; bases not matched to a gene: 7. The CDR3 contains 14 residues. Germline CDR1 is MNHEY and CDR2 is SVGAGI.

The chain couples TRBV11-3 to TRBJ1-2, with 7 positions matching TRBD1. The CDR3 runs to 15 residues. Germline lookup yields CDR1 SGHNT and CDR2 YENEEA. With V trimmed by 5 bases and J by 3 bases, 9 bases remained unmatched. CDR3 protein: CASSGERQGHYGYTF. Written as DNA, the CDR3 is TGTGCCAGCAGCGGAGAGCGACAGGGTCACTATGGCTACACCTTC.

This sequence joins TRBV6-5 and TRBJ2-4; D is perhaps TRBD1 (5 bases). Trimming shortened V by 4 bases and J by 5 bases, and 15 bases separated the two germline ends. CDR3 length: 15 amino acids. Germline CDR1 and CDR2: MNHEY and SVGAGI. CDR3 protein: CASSFGSGQENIQYF. CDR3 bases: TGTGCCAGCAGTTTCGGATCAGGGCAGGAAAACATTCAGTACTTC.

This chain joins TRBV7-3 and TRBJ2-7, with 8 bases that match TRBD2. This CDR3 is built from 13 residues. V gave up 3 bases and J gave up 4 bases; unmatched junction bases: 2. Per germline, CDR1 SGHTA and CDR2 FQGTGA. The CDR3 here is CASSLGGGYEQYF. The CDR3 DNA reads TGTGCCAGCAGCTTGGGCGGGGGGTACGAGCAGTACTTC.

J is TRBJ2-2 and V is TRBV30; D is perhaps TRBD2 (5 bases). The V end was cut by 1 base, the J end by 5 bases, with 8 bases between. Germline CDR1 is GTSNPN and CDR2 is SVGIG (reference sequence). The CDR3 sequence is 13 residues long. The CDR3, as DNA: TGTGCCTGGAGTGAAGGGAGTACCGGGGAGCTGTTTTTT. As protein: CAWSEGSTGELFF.

The chain uses TRBV7-2 and TRBJ2-5, with 11 bases fitting TRBD2. Germline V gene lookup returns CDR1 SGHTA and CDR2 FQGNSA. Trimming at V came to 5 bases and at J to 5 bases, leaving 7 bases not matched to a gene. The CDR3 has 15 amino acids. The CDR3: CASSISGGAWETQYF. For the CDR3, the DNA is TGTGCCAGCAGCATTAGCGGGGGGGCTTGGGAGACCCAGTACTTC.

The chain links TRBV23-1 to TRBJ2-2, with TRBD2 matching 9 bases. TRBV23-1 qualifies as an ORF whose function is uncertain. The CDR3 is made up of 17 amino acids. V lost 0 bases and J lost 7; bases outside the gene matches: 9. CDR3 protein: CASSQSARGGRSGELFF. The CDR3 coding sequence is TGCGCCAGCAGTCAATCGGCGCGGGGGGGCCGGAGCGGGGAGCTGTTTTTT.

This chain links TRBV3-1 (or the pseudogene TRBV3-2) with TRBJ1-2, with D uncertain. Germline CDR1 reads LGHDT; CDR2 reads YNNKEL (reference sequence). V lost 4 bases and J lost 7, with 16 bases in between. The CDR3 covers 14 residues. For the CDR3, the DNA is TGTGCCAGCAGCCCGCGGGGAGGGTCGGTTGGCTACACCTTC. This translates into CASSPRGGSVGYTF.

The chain is built from TRBV2 and TRBJ1-3; D is unclear. The V gene lost 6 bases and the J gene lost 1 base, with 16 bases spanning the gap. From germline, CDR1 is SNHLY and CDR2 FYNNEI. The CDR3 has 16 amino acids. This CDR3 is CASRLRPGMSGNTIYF. DNA of the CDR3: TGTGCCAGCAGACTCCGTCCCGGGATGTCTGGAAACACCATATATTTT.

The gene calls are TRBV3-1 (or the pseudogene TRBV3-2) and TRBJ1-2, with unresolved D. The CDR3 runs 13 residues. Per germline, CDR1 LGHDT and CDR2 YNNKEL (reference sequence). Deletions cut 1 base from V and 6 bases from J, with 9 bases between. The DNA for the CDR3 is TGTGCCAGCAGCCAAGCAGGCAGAGATGGCTACACCTTC. Protein sequence: CASSQAGRDGYTF.

This chain joins TRBV7-9 and TRBJ2-2, with 9 bases aligning to TRBD1. The CDR3 spans 14 residues. The junction had 4 bases not matched to a gene; V was cut back by 7 bases and J by 4 bases. Germline loops: CDR1 SEHNR, CDR2 FQNEAQ (reference sequence). DNA for the CDR3: TGTGCCAGCACTGGGACAGGGCGCACCGGGGAGCTGTTTTTT. Its protein product is CASTGTGRTGELFF.